This TCR beta chain emerged from a study of blood T cell repertoires in COVID-19 (dated by TCRdb to about 2020). At the level of the whole study: Samples from collaborators originated in the United States, Italy and Spain and spanned both the acute and convalescent phases of COVID-19. The prospective study material was composed of cDNA or gDNA derived from T cells, B-cell-depleted T cells, or PBMCs. The dataset comprised deeply sampled blood TCRbeta repertoires from subjects exposed to, actively infected with, or recovered from COVID-19. The repertoires were released in a freely available public database intended as a resource for research on the immune response to SARS-CoV-2. The samples were drawn from two sources: the first 160 participants of the ongoing ImmuneRACE study, and over 1,000 subjects contributed by 6 global collaborators. The sample metadata nearly always contained a de-identified subject ID, COVID-19 status, age in years and sex. HLA class I and class II types, where available, came from metadata supplied by the sample provider rather than from assay-based typing. Study-wide conclusions, independent of this receptor: The amount of clinical and demographic metadata varied by source and participant and was provided uncurated.

CDR1 and CDR2 were assigned from the germline V gene as MDHEN and SYDVKM. Trimming leaves V shorter by 10 bases and J shorter by 5 bases, with the junction holding 8 bases beyond the gene matches. The CDR3 measures 14 amino acids from cysteine to phenylalanine. The retained sequence is limited to the CDR3, 42 bases, with the frame set at the first base. The collaborating institutions used their own protocols to collect whole blood in K2EDTA tubes. For TCRbeta analysis, collaborators shipped samples in one of three forms: frozen whole blood, isolated PBMCs, or DNA extracted from either of those sample types. The immunoSEQ Assay, a bias-controlled multiplex PCR, was used to amplify TCRbeta CDR3 regions from genomic DNA. As for how the authors treated the data: The number of nucleated cells in each sample was estimated by amplification of reference gene primers within the assay. To quantify the absolute abundance of each unique TCRbeta CDR3 rearrangement, sequence reads were collapsed and filtered. For each sample, productive Simpson clonality was calculated as the square root of Simpson's diversity index over productive rearrangements. This immuneACCESS table, as held by TCRdb, lists in-frame sequences with V and J called but not all clones. Of the missing ones, under half trace to an unresolved V gene in checked studies; the others have no known cause. From that table come the V and J calls and clone size; the DNA was used to work out D and trimming. The sample profile shows under 200,000 clones; approximately 74% of them were found once. 2.5% to 3% of the sample lies in the top ten.

As concerns this clone: Its antigen remains unidentified. There are no base qualities to consult, and no much larger clone falls within one base.

Recombination connected TRBV28 to TRBJ2-3; TRBD2 lines up with 11 middle nucleotides. What was sequenced was peripheral blood. The sequence came from a woman older than 75 with acute or convalescent COVID-19. The DNA sequence is TGTGCCATCCTTAGCGGGGGGGAGGGAGATACGCAGTATTTT. This gives the protein CAILSGGEGDTQYF.